These 21 T cell receptor beta chains originate from one sample sequenced in a study of T cells in Graves' hyperthyroidism and ophthalmopathy. RNA transcripts served as the template for amplifying TCR beta CDR3 regions. First-round RT-PCR with HTBI primers amplified the TCR CDR3 region. A single record per CDR3 protein comes from TCRdb applying MiXCR to the multiplex PCR reads. Of roughly 750,000 distinct CDR3 sequences in the sample, 15% to 20% are singletons; the top ten hold under 9.5%. The source material was blood. The source is a man aged 18 to 30 with Graves' hyperthyroidism.

The DNA of the CDR3 is TGTGCCAGCAGTCCCCGGGTAGGGAGGTCTGGGGCCAACGTCCTGACTTTC. Residues: CASSPRVGRSGANVLTF. The chain is built from TRBV12-3 or TRBV12-4 and TRBJ2-6, with a tentative D call TRBD2 (6 bases). Trimming shortened V by 5 bases and J by 1 base, and 15 bases separated the two germline ends. The CDR3 has 17 residues.

This clonotype was recorded at least ten times. The chain has TRBV10-3 and TRBJ2-5; 8 nucleotides agree with TRBD2. CDR3 length equals 13 residues. Unmatched junction bases numbered 9, after V lost 10 bases and J lost 5 bases. Germline assignment: CDR1 ENHRY and CDR2 SYGVKD. CDR3 amino acids: CATMSGSSETQYF. The CDR3 nucleotides are TGTGCCACCATGAGCGGGAGCTCCGAGACCCAGTACTTC.

This chain connects TRBV29-1 to TRBJ2-3; 11 positions agree with TRBD2. CDR1 is SQVTM and CDR2 is ANQGSEA in the germline V gene. The CDR3 has 16 amino acids. V dropped 2 bases and J dropped 5; count of bases not matched to a gene: 9. DNA of the CDR3: TGCAGCGTTGAAAGTTATAGCGGGAGGGCCATAGATACGCAGTATTTT. Translation: CSVESYSGRAIDTQYF.

This clonotype was seen more than once but under ten times. This chain joins TRBV20-1 and TRBJ1-1; TRBD1 agrees at 11 bases. The CDR3 runs to 13 residues. J was trimmed by 7 bases and V by 5 bases; bases with no gene match: 6. The germline V gene encodes CDR1 DFQATT and CDR2 SNEGSKA (reference sequence). This CDR3 is CSAVDRGRVEAFF. The CDR3 DNA is TGCAGTGCTGTGGACAGGGGGCGAGTTGAAGCTTTCTTT.

The chain joins TRBV27 to TRBJ1-1, with no clear D. CDR1 and CDR2 from the germline V gene are MNHEY and SMNVEV (reference sequence). CDR3 length equals 13 residues. With 6 bases removed from V and 10 bases from J, the gap between germline ends came to 18 bases. The CDR3 DNA sequence: TGTGCCAGCAGAAACCTCCAACGCTCTCGAGCTTTCTTT. Residues: CASRNLQRSRAFF.

V and J are TRBV6-1 and TRBJ1-2; tentative D call: TRBD1 (5 bases). The CDR3 extends over 14 amino acids. The germline gives CDR1 MNHNS, CDR2 SASEGT. CDR3 sequence: CAALERTKNYGYTF. The DNA of the CDR3 is TGTGCAGCCCTGGAACGGACAAAAAACTATGGCTACACCTTC.

The chain joins TRBV20-1 to TRBJ1-6; TRBD1 matches at 11 bases. The CDR3 runs 16 residues. J gave up 4 bases and V 1 base, and 3 bases lay outside the gene matches. From germline, CDR1 is DFQATT and CDR2 SNEGSKA (reference sequence). CDR3 nucleotide sequence: TGCAGTGCTAGAGGTGGACAGGGGGCTTATAATTCACCCCTCCACTTT. Its translation is CSARGGQGAYNSPLHF.

This clonotype was observed many times. The CDR3: CASSAEGQRNYEQYF. The CDR3 bases are TGTGCCAGCAGCGCGGAGGGACAGAGAAATTACGAGCAGTACTTC. The chain recombines TRBV7-9 with TRBJ2-7, with D maybe TRBD1 (7 bases). This CDR3 contains 15 residues. Germline V gene data show CDR1 as SEHNR and CDR2 as FQNEAQ (reference sequence). V lost 5 bases and J 4 bases, leaving 18 bases between the germline ends. Full variable domain (remainder filled in from reference TRBV7-9 and TRBJ2-7): DTGVSQNPRHKITKRGQNVTFRCDPISEHNRLYWYRQTLGQGPEFLTYFQNEAQLEKSRLLSDRFSAERPKGSFSTLEIQRTEQGDSAMYLCASSAEGQRNYEQYFGPGTRLTVT.

The rearrangement links TRBV20-1 to TRBJ1-5; D is undetermined. V was cut by 0 bases and J by 3 bases, with 6 bases left in between. CDR1 is DFQATT, CDR2 SNEGSKA, per germline (reference sequence). This CDR3 comprises 13 residues. In DNA, the CDR3 is TGCAGTGCTAGAGATAACTACAATCAGCCCCAGCATTTT. This sequence encodes CSARDNYNQPQHF.

This clonotype has a count of ten or more. V is TRBV28 and J is TRBJ2-6; a possible D gene is TRBD1 (6 bases). With 4 bases removed from V and 3 bases from J, the gap between germline ends came to 22 bases. Germline V gene sequence: CDR1 MDHEN, CDR2 SYDVKM. There are 19 residues in the CDR3. CDR3 in DNA: TGTGCCAGCAGTTATCCTGACCGAGATCAGGGGAATGGGGCCAACGTCCTGACTTTC. It translates to CASSYPDRDQGNGANVLTF. The full variable domain, with the rest looked up from reference TRBV28 and TRBJ2-6, is DVKVTQSSRYLVKRTGEKVFLECVQDMDHENMFWYRQDPGLGLRLIYFSYDVKMKEKGDIPEGYSVSREKKERFSLILESASTNQTSMYLCASSYPDRDQGNGANVLTFGAGSRLTVL.

The chain is built from TRBV28 and TRBJ2-4; D unclear. The V end lost 3 bases, the J end lost 8 bases, and 20 bases lay between the germline ends. This CDR3 has 16 amino acids. Looked up from germline, CDR1 is MDHEN and CDR2 is SYDVKM. CDR3 coding DNA: TGTGCCAGCAGTTTTGGGCCTGGGGTCGATTTGGACATTCAGTACTTC. It encodes CASSFGPGVDLDIQYF.

The gene calls are TRBV4-3 and TRBJ1-1; D is unclear. Trimming pared 0 bases from V and 8 bases from J, leaving 10 bases between. Per the germline V gene, CDR1 is LGHNA and CDR2 is YSLEER. CDR3 length: 13 amino acids. The chain's CDR3 is CASSQDKDEEAFF. CDR3 sequence (DNA): TGCGCCAGCAGCCAAGATAAGGATGAGGAAGCTTTCTTT.

This clonotype was counted a few times. The chain links TRBV27 to TRBJ2-3, with 9 bases identical to TRBD2. Trimming took 6 bases from V and 14 from J; bases not matched to a gene: 27. CDR3 length equals 18 residues. The germline CDR1 and CDR2 sequences are MNHEY and SMNVEV (reference sequence). CDR3 residues: CASRETGYRLGLAGTGYF. CDR3 DNA sequence: TGTGCCAGCAGAGAGACAGGGTATCGTCTAGGGCTAGCGGGGACCGGGTATTTT.

The CDR3 DNA reads TGTGCCAGCAGTTTGTACGGACTAGCGGAATGGCGGGAGCTGTTTTTT. It translates to CASSLYGLAEWRELFF. The chain joins TRBV27 to TRBJ2-2, with TRBD2 matching 10 bases. The CDR3 spans 16 residues. Looked up from germline, CDR1 is MNHEY and CDR2 is SMNVEV (reference sequence). V gave up 3 bases and J gave up 9 bases; unmatched junction bases: 10.

Notes on this clonotype: A clone one base away is much larger, so this may be a read error. The V and J genes are TRBV28 and TRBJ2-7; 11 bases are shared with TRBD2. CDR1 and CDR2 from the germline V gene are MDHEN and SYDVKM. The V gene end was trimmed by 2 bases and the J gene end by 6 bases; junction bases not matched to a gene: 6. The CDR3 runs to 15 residues. The CDR3 here is CASSLTTSGRCEQYF. The CDR3 DNA sequence: TGTGCCAGCAGTTTAACAACTAGCGGGAGATGCGAGCAGTACTTC. Together with reference TRBV28 and TRBJ2-7, the CDR3 gives the full variable domain: DVKVTQSSRYLVKRTGEKVFLECVQDMDHENMFWYRQDPGLGLRLIYFSYDVKMKEKGDIPEGYSVSREKKERFSLILESASTNQTSMYLCASSLTTSGRCEQYFGPGTRLTVT.

This clonotype was counted at least ten times. The gene calls are TRBV30 and TRBJ2-3, with D unclear. The germline V gene has CDR1 GTSNPN and CDR2 SVGIG (reference sequence). The CDR3 consists of 11 residues. Trimming cost V 0 bases and J 5 bases, with 3 bases left between them. CDR3 in amino acids: CAWSVQDTQYF. Written as DNA, the CDR3 is TGTGCCTGGAGTGTACAAGATACGCAGTATTTT.

This clonotype was observed a few times. This rearrangement joins TRBV28 to TRBJ1-2, with 8 bases aligning to TRBD1. The CDR3 is 9 residues long. Trimming took 10 bases from V and 8 from J; bases not matched to a gene: 0. Germline CDR1 is MDHEN and CDR2 is SYDVKM. CDR3 in amino acids: CATGGGYTF. DNA for the CDR3: TGTGCCACAGGGGGCGGCTACACCTTC.

This sequence joins TRBV6-2 or TRBV6-3 and TRBJ2-1, with 9 bases identical to TRBD2. Per the germline V gene, CDR1 is MNHEY and CDR2 is SVGEGT. The J segment lost 4 bases and the V segment lost 5 bases, leaving 15 bases of the junction unmatched. The CDR3 is 18 amino acids. The CDR3 DNA follows: TGTGCCAGCAGTAGACAGATGCGGAGGACTAGCGCATACAATGAGCAGTTCTTC. Amino acid sequence: CASSRQMRRTSAYNEQFF.

This clonotype came up a few times. The chain couples TRBV20-1 to TRBJ1-1, with TRBD1 as a possible D gene (5 bases). This CDR3 has 12 amino acids. V lost 6 bases and J lost 6, with 14 bases in between. Germline V gene data show CDR1 as DFQATT and CDR2 as SNEGSKA (reference sequence). DNA of the CDR3: TGCAGTGCCCAGATTGGGGGTCCTGAAGCTTTCTTT. It codes for CSAQIGGPEAFF.

Only a few counts were recorded for this clonotype. The rearrangement links TRBV15 to TRBJ2-3; D tentatively fits TRBD1 or TRBD2 (5 bases each). Trimming left V 1 base short and J 4 bases short, with 9 bases between. Per the germline V gene, CDR1 is LNHNV and CDR2 is YYDKDF (reference sequence). The CDR3 is made up of 14 amino acids. CDR3 in amino acids: CATSRGGFADTQYF. CDR3 bases: TGTGCCACCAGCAGAGGGGGGTTCGCAGATACGCAGTATTTT. The entire variable domain, with the rest obtained from reference TRBV15 and TRBJ2-3, is as follows: DAMVIQNPRYQVTQFGKPVTLSCSQTLNHNVMYWYQQKSSQAPKLLFHYYDKDFNNEADTPDNFQSRRPNTSFCFLDIRSPGLGDTAMYLCATSRGGFADTQYFGPGTRLTVL.

This chain links TRBV2 with TRBJ2-1, with D possibly TRBD2 on 6 matching bases. Germline V gives CDR1 SNHLY, CDR2 FYNNEI. The CDR3 extends over 17 amino acids. Trimming cost V 6 bases and J 3 bases, with 21 bases left between them. The CDR3 nucleotides are TGTGCCAGCAGGGATTTAAAGCCGGGGGTCCTCTACAATGAGCAGTTCTTC. Protein product: CASRDLKPGVLYNEQFF. The full variable domain, its missing parts supplied by reference TRBV2 and TRBJ2-1, is EPEVTQTPSHQVTQMGQEVILRCVPISNHLYFYWYRQILGQKVEFLVSFYNNEISEKSEIFDDQFSVERPDGSNFTLKIRSTKLEDSAMYFCASRDLKPGVLYNEQFFGPGTRLTVL.